This T cell receptor beta chain is from a study of cytomegalovirus exposure and HLA in healthy donors. As for the study in general: Inside one of the first data releases sat about 85 million unique TCRs taken from HLA-typed donors.

The CDR3 extends over 15 amino acids. V was cut by 7 bases and J by 4 bases, with 19 bases left in between. CDR1 is MDHEN and CDR2 is SYDVKM in the germline V gene. The study ran its PCR with 60 Vbeta and 13 Jbeta primers. Method: immunoSEQ multiplex PCR; TCRdb's copy keeps in-frame clones and lacks some. The data contain about 120,000 clones, around four fifths of them singletons. V and J are TRBV28 and TRBJ1-2, with D unclear. The sample comprised PBMCs. The receptor was isolated from a man aged 18-30 years in good health and CMV-seropositive. The CDR3 loop is CASTDTLLAAYGYTF. The CDR3 DNA is TGTGCCAGCACCGACACGCTGCTGGCAGCCTATGGCTACACCTTC.